The rows below give T cell receptor beta chains drawn from one sample of a study of T cells in localized non-small cell lung cancer. Clones were read by immunoSEQ multiplex PCR, and TCRdb kept only the in-frame ones, dropping some. The sample lists some 15,000 clones, around 87% occurring once. The source material was peripheral blood mononuclear cells, sampled before any cancer treatment. The source of these receptors is a male donor aged 60 or over with stage II lung adenocarcinoma. Both conserved end residues are part of each CDR3. The D gene is left open where the match is weak.

D gene	V gene	J gene	CDR3 protein
.	TRBV19	.	CASSTTGSYEQYF
.	TRBV4-1	TRBJ1-4	CASSQGRLGTNEKLFF
TRBD2	TRBV10-2	TRBJ2-1	CASRELANEQFF
.	TRBV19	TRBJ2-3	CASSMGGTRDTQYF
TRBD1	TRBV5-1	TRBJ2-1	CASSLGQGFAGLGQFF
.	TRBV5-4	TRBJ1-1	CASSFEEEAFF
TRBD1	TRBV10-3	TRBJ2-3	CAISERSTGRDTQYF
.	TRBV6-5	TRBJ2-1	CASSPGNEQFF
.	TRBV6-6	TRBJ2-7	CASSYEGPRYEQYF
.	TRBV10-1	.	CATSPGYGYEQYF
TRBD1	TRBV7-9	TRBJ1-4	CASSSEDRGREKLFF
.	TRBV7-6	TRBJ1-5	CASSPGQLNQPQHF
.	TRBV7-8	TRBJ2-5	CASRERQETQYF
TRBD2	TRBV4-1	TRBJ2-7	CASSQDQVGRRYEQYF
.	TRBV5-1	TRBJ2-3	CASSSSSPDTQYF
.	TRBV4-1	TRBJ2-7	CASSQEAGTLFSEQYF
TRBD2	TRBV19	TRBJ2-7	CASSPQTSGSTEQYF
.	TRBV6-6	TRBJ1-5	CASSQGGLGQPQHF
.	TRBV5-6	TRBJ1-2	CASSLGQRGYTF
TRBD1	TRBV14	TRBJ2-5	CASSRDRGLYQETQYF
TRBD1	TRBV28	TRBJ2-1	CASSRQGEDEQFF
.	TRBV13	TRBJ2-1	CASSLVSGARDEQFF
.	TRBV5-6	TRBJ2-6	CASLATGANVLTF
.	TRBV6-6	TRBJ1-5	CASSSSSGNPNQPQHF
.	TRBV4-3	TRBJ2-3	CASSQGPSGTDTQYF
.	TRBV27	TRBJ2-3	CASKDGNRDTQYF
.	TRBV5-1	TRBJ2-3	CASSLGPGSTDTQYF
.	TRBV29-1	TRBJ2-3	CSGTVGEGDTDTQYF
TRBD1	TRBV19	TRBJ2-7	CASSPQGVEQYF
.	TRBV6-1	TRBJ2-5	CASTILLDGGETQYF
TRBD2	TRBV7-8	TRBJ2-3	CASSSPGGRLEDTQYF